This is a list of T cell receptor beta chains from one sample in a study of a mutant IDH1 vaccine in newly diagnosed glioma. Some clones are missing from TCRdb's copy, which holds only in-frame ones; the method was immunoSEQ multiplex PCR. This repertoire shows fewer than 50,000 clones, around 82% found once; its top ten account for 7.5% to 9.5%. The source material was PBMCs, sampled from a glioma patient treated with radiotherapy, temozolomide or both. Receptors originate from a middle-aged man with glioma. Some clones in this sample may be carry-over from other donors' samples. Each CDR3 is given with its conserved first and last residue. Fields, in order: V gene, J gene, D gene, CDR3 protein, CDR3 DNA. The D gene is left open where the match is weak.

>TRBV5-1|TRBJ2-5|-
CASSWATGQQETQYF
TGCGCCAGCAGCTGGGCTACAGGGCAACAAGAGACCCAGTACTTC
>TRBV5-6|TRBJ2-1|-
CASSLDEYNEQFF
TGTGCCAGCAGCTTGGATGAGTACAATGAGCAGTTCTTC
>TRBV4-3|TRBJ1-4|-
CASSQDWAGTNEKLFF
TGCGCCAGCAGCCAAGATTGGGCAGGGACTAATGAAAAACTGTTTTTT
>TRBV29-1|TRBJ1-3|-
CSVLKARSGNTIYF
TGCAGCGTTTTGAAGGCACGCTCTGGAAACACCATATATTTT
>TRBV5-5|TRBJ2-1|-
CASSPDPPGEQFF
TGTGCCAGCAGCCCGGACCCCCCCGGTGAGCAGTTCTTC
>TRBV4-1|TRBJ1-1|-
CASSPGRGGVTEAFF
TGCGCCAGCAGCCCCGGGCGGGGAGGGGTAACTGAAGCTTTCTTT
>TRBV7-9|TRBJ1-4|-
CASSPDVGGVEEKLFF
TGTGCCAGCAGCCCAGACGTCGGGGGCGTGGAGGAAAAACTGTTTTTT
>TRBV6-5|TRBJ2-7|-
CASRGGQIYEQYF
TGTGCCAGCAGGGGGGGACAAATCTACGAGCAGTACTTC
>TRBV12-5|TRBJ2-3|-
CASTGQGGDTQYF
TGTGCTAGTACCGGGCAGGGGGGGGATACGCAGTATTTT
>TRBV6-1|TRBJ2-3|-
CASSEWWSDTQYF
TGTGCCAGCAGCGAGTGGTGGTCTGATACGCAGTATTTT
>TRBV5-1|TRBJ2-3|TRBD2
CASSPPGLAGTSTDTQYF
TGCGCCAGCAGCCCGCCGGGACTAGCGGGTACTAGCACAGATACGCAGTATTTT
>TRBV5-1|TRBJ1-2|-
CASTGETKYGYTF
TGCGCCAGCACGGGTGAGACAAAGTATGGCTACACCTTC